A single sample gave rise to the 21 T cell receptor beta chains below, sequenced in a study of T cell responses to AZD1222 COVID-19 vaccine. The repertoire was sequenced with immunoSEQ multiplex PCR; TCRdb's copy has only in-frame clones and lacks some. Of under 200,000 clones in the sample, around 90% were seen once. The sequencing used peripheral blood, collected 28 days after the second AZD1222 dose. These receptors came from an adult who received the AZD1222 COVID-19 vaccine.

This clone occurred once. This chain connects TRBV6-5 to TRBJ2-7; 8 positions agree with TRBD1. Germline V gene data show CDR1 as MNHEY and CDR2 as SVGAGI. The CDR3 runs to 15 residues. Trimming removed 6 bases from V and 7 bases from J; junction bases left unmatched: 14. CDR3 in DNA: TGTGCCAGCAGCCGTAACTACAAGGACAGGGAAGAGCAGTACTTC. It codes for CASSRNYKDREEQYF.

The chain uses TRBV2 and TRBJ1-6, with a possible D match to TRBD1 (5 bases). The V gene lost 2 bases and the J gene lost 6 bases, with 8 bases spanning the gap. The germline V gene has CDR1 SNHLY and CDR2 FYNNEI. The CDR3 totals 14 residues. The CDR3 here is CASSERGSNSPLHF. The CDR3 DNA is TGTGCCAGCAGTGAACGGGGCAGTAATTCACCCCTCCACTTT.

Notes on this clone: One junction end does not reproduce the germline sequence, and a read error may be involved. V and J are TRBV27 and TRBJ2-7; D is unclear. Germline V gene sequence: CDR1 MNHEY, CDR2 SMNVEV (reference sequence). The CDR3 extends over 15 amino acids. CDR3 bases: TGTGCCAGCAGTTTCTTCGGGCTTCAATCCTCCGAGCAGTACTTC. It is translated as CASSFFGLQSSEQYF.

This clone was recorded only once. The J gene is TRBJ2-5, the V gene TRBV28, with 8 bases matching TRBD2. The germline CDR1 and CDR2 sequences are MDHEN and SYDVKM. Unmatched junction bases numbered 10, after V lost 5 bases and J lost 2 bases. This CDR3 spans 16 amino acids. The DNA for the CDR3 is TGTGCCAGCAGTACTTCCTCCGGGAGGGGACAAGAGACCCAGTACTTC. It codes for CASSTSSGRGQETQYF.

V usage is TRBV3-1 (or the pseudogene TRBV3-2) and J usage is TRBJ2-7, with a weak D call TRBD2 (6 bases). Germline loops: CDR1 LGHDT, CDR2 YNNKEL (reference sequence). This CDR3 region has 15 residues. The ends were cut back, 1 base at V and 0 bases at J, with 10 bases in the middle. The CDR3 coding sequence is TGTGCCAGCAGCCAAGGGGGCGGGGTCTCCTACGAGCAGTACTTC. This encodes CASSQGGGVSYEQYF.

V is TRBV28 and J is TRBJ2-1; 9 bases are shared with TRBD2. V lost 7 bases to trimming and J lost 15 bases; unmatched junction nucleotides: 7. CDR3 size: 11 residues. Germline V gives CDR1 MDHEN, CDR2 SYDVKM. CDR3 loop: CASMLAGRGFF. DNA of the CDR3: TGTGCCAGCATGCTAGCGGGAAGAGGGTTCTTC.

CDR3 protein: CASSQGGITYEQYF. Here the CDR3 DNA reads TGTGCCAGCAGCCAAGGAGGGATTACCTACGAGCAGTACTTC. The chain joins TRBV14 to TRBJ2-7, with D possibly TRBD2 on 5 matching bases. Between the trimmed V and J ends, which lost 1 base and 2 bases, there was a span of 9 bases. This CDR3 has 14 residues. CDR1 SGHDN and CDR2 FVKESK come from the germline V gene.

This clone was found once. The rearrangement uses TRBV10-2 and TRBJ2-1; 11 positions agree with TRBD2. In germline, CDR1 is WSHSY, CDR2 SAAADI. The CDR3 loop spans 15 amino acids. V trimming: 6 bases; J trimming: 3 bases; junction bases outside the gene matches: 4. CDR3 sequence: CASRLAGGIYNEQFF. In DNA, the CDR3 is TGCGCCAGCAGGTTAGCGGGAGGGATCTACAATGAGCAGTTCTTC.

This chain's CDR3 is CASIPSRTSGNEQFF. CDR3 DNA: TGTGCCAGCATCCCTTCGCGGACTAGCGGTAATGAGCAGTTCTTC. The V call is TRBV7-9, the J call TRBJ2-1; TRBD2 matches at 10 bases. The CDR3 loop spans 15 amino acids. CDR1 SEHNR and CDR2 FQNEAQ come from the germline V gene (reference sequence). J gave up 7 bases and V 7 bases, and 10 bases lay outside the gene matches.

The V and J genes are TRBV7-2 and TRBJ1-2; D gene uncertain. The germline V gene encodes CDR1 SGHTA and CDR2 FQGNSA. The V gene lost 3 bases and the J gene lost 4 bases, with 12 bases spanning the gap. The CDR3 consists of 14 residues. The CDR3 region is CASSFLDGIYGYTF. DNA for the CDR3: TGTGCCAGCAGCTTCCTGGACGGTATCTATGGCTACACCTTC.

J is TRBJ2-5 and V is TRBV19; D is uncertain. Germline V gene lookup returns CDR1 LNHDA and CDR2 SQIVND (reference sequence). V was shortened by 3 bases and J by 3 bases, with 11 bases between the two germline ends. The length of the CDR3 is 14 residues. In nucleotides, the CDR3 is TGTGCCAGTAGTATTGGGGTGCTGGAAGAGACCCAGTACTTC. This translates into CASSIGVLEETQYF.

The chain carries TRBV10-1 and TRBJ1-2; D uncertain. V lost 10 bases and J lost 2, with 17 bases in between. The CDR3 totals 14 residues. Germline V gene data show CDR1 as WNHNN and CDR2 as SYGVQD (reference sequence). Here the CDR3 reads CANMRAGSNYGYTF. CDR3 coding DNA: TGCGCCAACATGAGGGCAGGATCGAACTATGGCTACACCTTC.

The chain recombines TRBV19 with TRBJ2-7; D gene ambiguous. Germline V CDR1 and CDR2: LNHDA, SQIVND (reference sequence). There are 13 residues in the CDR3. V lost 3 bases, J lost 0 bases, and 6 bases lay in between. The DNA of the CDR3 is TGTGCCAGTAGTATTCGGCTCTCCTACGAGCAGTACTTC. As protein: CASSIRLSYEQYF.

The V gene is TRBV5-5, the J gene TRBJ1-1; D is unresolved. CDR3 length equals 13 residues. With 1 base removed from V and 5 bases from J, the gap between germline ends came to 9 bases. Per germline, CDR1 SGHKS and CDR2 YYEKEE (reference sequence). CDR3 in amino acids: CASSLRRGTEAFF. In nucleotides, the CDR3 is TGTGCCAGCAGCTTGCGGCGTGGGACTGAAGCTTTCTTT.

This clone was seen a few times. The DNA of the CDR3 is TGCGCCAGCAGCCAAGATTGGGACAGGGGGGGTCGGGAGCAGTACTTC. It encodes CASSQDWDRGGREQYF. The chain combines TRBV4-3 with TRBJ2-7; the match to TRBD1 covers 11 bases. CDR3 length equals 16 residues. With V trimmed by 0 bases and J by 7 bases, 8 bases remained unmatched. Per germline, CDR1 LGHNA and CDR2 YSLEER.

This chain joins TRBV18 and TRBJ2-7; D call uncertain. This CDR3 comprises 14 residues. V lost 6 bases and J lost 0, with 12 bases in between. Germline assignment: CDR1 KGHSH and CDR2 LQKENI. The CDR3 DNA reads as TGTGCCAGCTCGCCAGAGGCGAGCTCCTACGAGCAGTACTTC. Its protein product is CASSPEASSYEQYF.

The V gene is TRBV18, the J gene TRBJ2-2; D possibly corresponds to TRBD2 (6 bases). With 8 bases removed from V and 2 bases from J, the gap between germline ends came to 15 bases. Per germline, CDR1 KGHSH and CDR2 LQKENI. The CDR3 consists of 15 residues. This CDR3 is CASRPGTLNTGELFF. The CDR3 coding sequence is TGTGCCAGCCGACCCGGGACTCTTAACACCGGGGAGCTGTTTTTT.

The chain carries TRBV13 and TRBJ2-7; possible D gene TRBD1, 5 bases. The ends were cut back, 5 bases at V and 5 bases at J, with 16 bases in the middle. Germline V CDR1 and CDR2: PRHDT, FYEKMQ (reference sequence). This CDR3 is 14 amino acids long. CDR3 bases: TGTGCCAGCAGCCCTAGACAGATGGCTAACGAGCAGTACTTC. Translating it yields CASSPRQMANEQYF.

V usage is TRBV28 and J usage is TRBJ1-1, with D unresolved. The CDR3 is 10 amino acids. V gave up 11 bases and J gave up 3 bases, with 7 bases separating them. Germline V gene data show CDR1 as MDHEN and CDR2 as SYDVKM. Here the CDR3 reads CAAADTEAFF. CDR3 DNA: TGTGCCGCCGCAGACACTGAAGCTTTCTTT. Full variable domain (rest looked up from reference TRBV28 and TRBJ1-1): DVKVTQSSRYLVKRTGEKVFLECVQDMDHENMFWYRQDPGLGLRLIYFSYDVKMKEKGDIPEGYSVSREKKERFSLILESASTNQTSMYLCAAADTEAFFGQGTRLTVV.

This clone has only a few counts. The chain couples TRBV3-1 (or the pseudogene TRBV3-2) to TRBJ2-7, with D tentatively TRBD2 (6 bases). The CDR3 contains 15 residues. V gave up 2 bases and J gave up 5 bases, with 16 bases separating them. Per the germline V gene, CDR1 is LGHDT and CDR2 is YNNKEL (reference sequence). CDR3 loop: CASSQWGVLEHEQYF. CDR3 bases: TGTGCCAGCAGCCAATGGGGGGTCCTCGAACACGAGCAGTACTTC.

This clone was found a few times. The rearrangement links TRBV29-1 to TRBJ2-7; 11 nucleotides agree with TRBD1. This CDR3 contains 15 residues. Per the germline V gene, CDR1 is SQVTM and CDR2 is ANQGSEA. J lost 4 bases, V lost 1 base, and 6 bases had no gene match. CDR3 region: CSVEVSRDRGYEQYF. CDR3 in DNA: TGCAGCGTTGAAGTGTCCCGGGACAGGGGGTACGAGCAGTACTTC.